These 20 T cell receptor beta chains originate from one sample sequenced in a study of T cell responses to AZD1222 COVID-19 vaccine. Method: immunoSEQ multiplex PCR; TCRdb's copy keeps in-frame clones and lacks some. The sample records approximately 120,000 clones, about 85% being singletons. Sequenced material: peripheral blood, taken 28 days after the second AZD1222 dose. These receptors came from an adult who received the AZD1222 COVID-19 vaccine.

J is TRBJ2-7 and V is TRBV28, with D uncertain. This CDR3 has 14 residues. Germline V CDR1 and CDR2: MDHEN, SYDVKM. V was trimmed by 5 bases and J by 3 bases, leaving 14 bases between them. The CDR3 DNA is TGTGCCAGCAGTGCCCAAGGACGGTACTACGAGCAGTACTTC. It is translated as CASSAQGRYYEQYF.

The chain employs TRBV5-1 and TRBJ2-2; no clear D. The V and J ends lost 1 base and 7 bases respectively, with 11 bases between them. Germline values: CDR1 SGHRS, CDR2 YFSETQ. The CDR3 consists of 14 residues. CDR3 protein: CASSLPASYGELFF. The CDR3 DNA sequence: TGCGCCAGCAGCTTGCCAGCCTCCTACGGGGAGCTGTTTTTT.

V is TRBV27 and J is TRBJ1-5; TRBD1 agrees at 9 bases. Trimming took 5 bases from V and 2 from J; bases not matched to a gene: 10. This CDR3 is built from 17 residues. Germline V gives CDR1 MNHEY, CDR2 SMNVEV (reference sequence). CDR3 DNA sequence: TGTGCCAGCAGTCCAAACACAGGGGGCGCGGGCAATCAGCCCCAGCATTTT. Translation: CASSPNTGGAGNQPQHF.

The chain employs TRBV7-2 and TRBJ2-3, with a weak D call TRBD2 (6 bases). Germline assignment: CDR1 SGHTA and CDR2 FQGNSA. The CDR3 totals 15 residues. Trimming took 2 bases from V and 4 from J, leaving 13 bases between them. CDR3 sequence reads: CASSLPLRDPDTQYF. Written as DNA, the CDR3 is TGTGCCAGCAGCTTACCCTTGCGGGACCCAGATACGCAGTATTTT.

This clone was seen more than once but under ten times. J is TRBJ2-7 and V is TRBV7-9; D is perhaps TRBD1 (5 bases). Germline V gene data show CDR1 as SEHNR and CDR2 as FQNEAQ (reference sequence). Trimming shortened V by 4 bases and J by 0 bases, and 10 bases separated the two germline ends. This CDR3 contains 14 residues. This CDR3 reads CASSSGASSYEQYF. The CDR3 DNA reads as TGTGCCAGCAGCTCTGGGGCCAGCTCCTACGAGCAGTACTTC.

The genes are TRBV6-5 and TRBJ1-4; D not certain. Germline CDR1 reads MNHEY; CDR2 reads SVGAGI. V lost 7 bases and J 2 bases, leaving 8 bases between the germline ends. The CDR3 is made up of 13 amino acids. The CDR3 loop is CASNTATNEKLFF. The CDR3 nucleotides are TGTGCCAGCAATACGGCGACTAATGAAAAACTGTTTTTT.

DNA for the CDR3: TGTGCCACCAGTGGCGGGACAGGGGTTGGAAACACCATATATTTT. This encodes CATSGGTGVGNTIYF. The chain combines TRBV24-1 with TRBJ1-3, with 10 bases lining up with TRBD1. The ends lost 5 bases at V and 3 bases at J; junction bases unmatched: 3. The CDR3 loop spans 15 amino acids. Germline-derived CDR1 and CDR2 are KGHDR and SFDVKD.

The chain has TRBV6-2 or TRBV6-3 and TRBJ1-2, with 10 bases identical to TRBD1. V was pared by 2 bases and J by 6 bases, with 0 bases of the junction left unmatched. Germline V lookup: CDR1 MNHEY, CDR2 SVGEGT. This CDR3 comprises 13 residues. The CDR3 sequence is CASSYDRGHGYTF. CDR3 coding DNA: TGTGCCAGCAGTTACGACAGGGGGCATGGCTACACCTTC.

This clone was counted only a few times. The CDR3 nucleotides read TGTGCCAGCAGCTCCCTTGACGGGGGATCCTATGGCTACACCTTC. It translates to CASSSLDGGSYGYTF. This chain uses TRBV5-6 with TRBJ1-2; TRBD1 might be the D (5 bases). V dropped 3 bases and J dropped 4 bases, with 16 bases sitting between them. Germline V gene lookup returns CDR1 SGHDT and CDR2 YYEEEE. The CDR3 runs to 15 residues.

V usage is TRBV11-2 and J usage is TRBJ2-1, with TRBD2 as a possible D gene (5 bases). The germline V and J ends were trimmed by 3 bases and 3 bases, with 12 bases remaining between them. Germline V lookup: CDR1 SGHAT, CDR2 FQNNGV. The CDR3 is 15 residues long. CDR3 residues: CASSFSAGRYNEQFF. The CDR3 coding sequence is TGTGCCAGCAGCTTCTCCGCGGGCCGCTACAATGAGCAGTTCTTC. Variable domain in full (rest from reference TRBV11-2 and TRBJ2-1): EAGVAQSPRYKIIEKRQSVAFWCNPISGHATLYWYQQILGQGPKLLIQFQNNGVVDDSQLPKDRFSAERLKGVDSTLKIQPAKLEDSAVYLCASSFSAGRYNEQFFGPGTRLTVL.

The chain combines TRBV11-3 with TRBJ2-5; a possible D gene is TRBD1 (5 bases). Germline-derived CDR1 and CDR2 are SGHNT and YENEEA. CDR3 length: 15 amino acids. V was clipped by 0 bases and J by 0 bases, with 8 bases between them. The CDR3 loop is CASSLEGRNQETQYF. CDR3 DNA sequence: TGTGCCAGCAGCTTAGAGGGGCGGAACCAAGAGACCCAGTACTTC. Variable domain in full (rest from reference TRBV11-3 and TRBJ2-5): EAGVVQSPRYKIIEKKQPVAFWCNPISGHNTLYWYLQNLGQGPELLIRYENEEAVDDSQLPKDRFSAERLKGVDSTLKIQPAELGDSAVYLCASSLEGRNQETQYFGPGTRLLVL.

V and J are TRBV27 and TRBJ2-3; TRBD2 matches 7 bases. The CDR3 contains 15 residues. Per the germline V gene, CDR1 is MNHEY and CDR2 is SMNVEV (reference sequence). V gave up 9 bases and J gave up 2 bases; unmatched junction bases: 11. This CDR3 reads CASMRTSESTDTQYF. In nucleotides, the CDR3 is TGTGCCAGTATGAGAACTAGCGAGTCCACAGATACGCAGTATTTT.

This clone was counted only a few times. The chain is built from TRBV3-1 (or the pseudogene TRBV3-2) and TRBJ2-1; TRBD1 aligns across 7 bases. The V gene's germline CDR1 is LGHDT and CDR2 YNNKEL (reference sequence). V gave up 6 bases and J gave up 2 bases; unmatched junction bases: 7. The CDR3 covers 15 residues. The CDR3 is CASRPAGTAYNEQFF. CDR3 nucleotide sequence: TGTGCCAGCAGACCCGCCGGGACAGCCTACAATGAGCAGTTCTTC.

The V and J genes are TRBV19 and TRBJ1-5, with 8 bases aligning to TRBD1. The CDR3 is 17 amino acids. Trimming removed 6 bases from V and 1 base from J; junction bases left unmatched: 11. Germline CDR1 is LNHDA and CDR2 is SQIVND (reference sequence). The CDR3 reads CASRSFGQGSSNQPQHF. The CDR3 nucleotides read TGTGCCAGTAGGTCATTCGGACAGGGTAGCAGCAATCAGCCCCAGCATTTT.

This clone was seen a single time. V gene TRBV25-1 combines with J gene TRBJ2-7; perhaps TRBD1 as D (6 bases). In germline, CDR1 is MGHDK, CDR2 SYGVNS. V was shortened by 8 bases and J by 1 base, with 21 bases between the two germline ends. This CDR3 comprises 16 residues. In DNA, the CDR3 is TGTGCCAGCCGCGCTAATCCGGGACAAGAATCCTACGAGCAGTACTTC. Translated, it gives CASRANPGQESYEQYF.

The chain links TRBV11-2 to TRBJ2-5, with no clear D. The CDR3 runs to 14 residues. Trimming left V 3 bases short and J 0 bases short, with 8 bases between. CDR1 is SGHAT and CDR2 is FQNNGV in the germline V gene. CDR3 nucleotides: TGTGCCAGCAGCTTCAATCAGTACCAAGAGACCCAGTACTTC. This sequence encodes CASSFNQYQETQYF.

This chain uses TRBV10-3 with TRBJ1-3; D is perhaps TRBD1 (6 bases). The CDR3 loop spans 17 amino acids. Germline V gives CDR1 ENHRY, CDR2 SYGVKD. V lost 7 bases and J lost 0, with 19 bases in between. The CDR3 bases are TGTGCCATCACCACGACAGGCTCCCCCTCCTCTGGAAACACCATATATTTT. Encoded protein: CAITTTGSPSSGNTIYF.

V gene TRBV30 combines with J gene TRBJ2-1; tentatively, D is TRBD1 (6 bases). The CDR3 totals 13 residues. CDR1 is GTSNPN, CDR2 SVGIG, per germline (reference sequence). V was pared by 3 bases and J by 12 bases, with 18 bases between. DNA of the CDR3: TGTGCCTGGAGAGTGGCTAGTGGGGGCCTGCAGTTCTTC. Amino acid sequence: CAWRVASGGLQFF.

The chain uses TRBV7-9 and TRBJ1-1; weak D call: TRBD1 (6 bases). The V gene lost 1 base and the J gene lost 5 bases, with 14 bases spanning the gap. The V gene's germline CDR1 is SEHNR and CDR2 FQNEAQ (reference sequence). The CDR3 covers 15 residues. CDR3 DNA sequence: TGTGCCAGCAGCTTAGACAACAGGGACGTGACTGAAGCTTTCTTT. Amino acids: CASSLDNRDVTEAFF. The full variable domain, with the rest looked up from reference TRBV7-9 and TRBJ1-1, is DTGVSQNPRHKITKRGQNVTFRCDPISEHNRLYWYRQTLGQGPEFLTYFQNEAQLEKSRLLSDRFSAERPKGSFSTLEIQRTEQGDSAMYLCASSLDNRDVTEAFFGQGTRLTVV.

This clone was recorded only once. The DNA for the CDR3 is TGCGCCAGCAGTGAGTCAAGTTCACCCCTCCACTTT. Protein: CASSESSSPLHF. The J gene is TRBJ1-6, the V gene TRBV10-1; D gene ambiguous. The germline V gene encodes CDR1 WNHNN and CDR2 SYGVQD (reference sequence). Between the trimmed V and J ends, which lost 0 bases and 9 bases, there was a span of 3 bases. The length of the CDR3 is 12 residues.